This T cell receptor beta chain was sequenced during a study of T cell changes during pregnancy in multiple sclerosis. The length of the CDR3 is 12 residues. With V trimmed by 6 bases and J by 6 bases, 1 base remained unmatched. Germline loops: CDR1 MNHNY, CDR2 SVGAGI (reference sequence). Method: immunoSEQ multiplex PCR; TCRdb's copy keeps in-frame clones and lacks some. The sample includes 50,000 to 70,000 clones, about nine tenths of them seen just once. The chain links TRBV6-6 to TRBJ1-2; 10 positions match TRBD1. The receptor was isolated from a female donor in good health, enrolled as a control in a pregnancy study. The material was peripheral blood, obtained after pregnancy. The CDR3 coding sequence is TGTGCCAGCAGCGGGACAGGGGATGGCTACACCTTC. Translating gives CASSGTGDGYTF.